This T cell receptor beta chain was captured in a study of vaccination and CD4 T cells after COVID-19. About the study: The cells were exposed to overlapping spike peptides originating from SARS-CoV-2, HCoV-NL63, HCoV-OC43 and HCoV-229E for stimulation.

Treatment denoted: roughly ten-day PBMC culture with coronavirus spike peptide pools or control peptides (ViraFEST assay). Prior to the COVID-19 pandemic (2011-2018), the unexposed donor's CD4+ T cells were collected. With regard to this clonotype: The antigen remains unidentified.

Trimming removed 4 bases at V and 7 bases at J, with 19 bases between. This CDR3 comprises 15 residues. In germline, CDR1 is MDHEN, CDR2 SYDVKM. Researchers used the Oncomine TCR Beta short-read assay to sequence DNA from cultured CD4+ T cells. A single record per CDR3 protein comes from TCRdb applying MiXCR to the PCR reads. Of 6,500 or so distinct CDR3 sequences listed, 50% to 65% are singletons. Sequencing was done on a sample of CD4+ T cells from blood, cultured in vitro. This rearrangement joins TRBV28 to TRBJ1-2; perhaps TRBD1 as D (6 bases). This receptor was identified in a human donor in good health. The CDR3 loop is CASSSFPSGARGYTF. CDR3 coding DNA: TGTGCCAGCAGTTCTTTTCCCTCAGGGGCTCGTGGCTACACCTTC.